One sample yielded the 2 T cell receptor beta chains listed below, sequenced in a study of blood T cell repertoires in COVID-19. Data came from immunoSEQ multiplex PCR; TCRdb stores just in-frame clones and leaves some out. The data hold 200,000 to 300,000 clones, with around nine tenths observed a single time. Source material: peripheral blood. Receptor source: a man younger than 30 with active or convalescent COVID-19.

This chain links TRBV7-3 with TRBJ2-1; 7 nucleotides align to TRBD2. The V gene end was trimmed by 5 bases and the J gene end by 1 base; junction bases not matched to a gene: 2. The CDR3 is made up of 14 amino acids. Germline CDR1 SGHTA, CDR2 FQGTGA. The CDR3 nucleotides read TGTGCCAGCAGCCCTAGCGGTTCCTACAATGAGCAGTTCTTC. This encodes CASSPSGSYNEQFF.

The chain links TRBV6-6 to TRBJ1-2; possibly TRBD1 for D (5 bases). Germline V gene lookup returns CDR1 MNHNY and CDR2 SVGAGI (reference sequence). The length of the CDR3 is 13 residues. Trimming took off 4 bases at V and 7 bases at J, with 13 bases between the two ends. In nucleotides, the CDR3 is TGTGCCAGCAGTTCGCAGGGTTGGTCTGGCTACACCTTC. It specifies CASSSQGWSGYTF.